Each of the 7 T cell receptor beta chains below was sequenced from the same sample in a study of spatial heterogeneity in lung cancer. Study outcomes and limitations: Intratumoral expanded alpha and beta TCR counts were found to track tumor mutation counts.

Their antigen targets remain unknown. Time point noted: sample taken at primary tumor resection. TCRdb used MiXCR to reprocess the 5' RACE reads, holding one entry per CDR3 protein. The sample lists 2,000 to 2,500 distinct CDR3 sequences, approximately 6% seen once, with about 9.6% in the top ten. Sequencing was performed on lung tumor tissue, taken at surgery. The origin of the receptors is a male donor with early-stage non-small cell lung cancer.

This clonotype rates as medium-sized. The rearrangement links TRBV11-2 to TRBJ1-2; D is unclear. The CDR3 is 14 residues long. Trimming took 1 base from V and 4 from J, leaving 10 bases between them. Germline CDR1 SGHAT, CDR2 FQNNGV. CDR3 in DNA: TGTGCCAGCAGCTTAGGTCACAGCGCCTATGGCTACACCTTC. This encodes CASSLGHSAYGYTF.

By frequency in the sample, this clonotype is medium-sized. The chain joins TRBV5-4 to TRBJ2-5; TRBD2 is a possible D gene (6 bases). Germline assignment: CDR1 SGHNT and CDR2 YYREEE (reference sequence). The CDR3 is 13 amino acids. With 0 bases removed from V and 5 bases from J, the gap between germline ends came to 8 bases. In nucleotides, the CDR3 is TGTGCCAGCAGCTTGGCCGGGAGTGAGACCCAGTACTTC. Translating gives CASSLAGSETQYF.

CDR3 residues: CASPSEQNNEQFF. CDR3 DNA sequence: TGTGCCAGCCCTTCGGAACAGAACAATGAGCAGTTCTTC. This sequence joins TRBV18 and TRBJ2-1, with D unresolved. The germline CDR1 and CDR2 sequences are KGHSH and LQKENI. The CDR3 is 13 residues long. The ends were cut back, 8 bases at V and 5 bases at J, with 13 bases in the middle.

By share, this clonotype ranks as medium-sized. The V and J genes are TRBV29-1 and TRBJ2-1, with D perhaps being TRBD1 or TRBD2 (5 bases each). The V and J ends lost 8 bases and 6 bases respectively, with 17 bases between them. CDR1 and CDR2 from the germline V gene are SQVTM and ANQGSEA. The CDR3 spans 13 residues. Here the CDR3 DNA reads TGCAGCACCACAGGAGAGGGTTTCAATGAGCAGTTCTTC. Its translation: CSTTGEGFNEQFF.

This clonotype was recorded at least ten times. This chain uses TRBV28 with TRBJ1-4; D is uncertain. This CDR3 spans 13 amino acids. Germline V gene data show CDR1 as MDHEN and CDR2 as SYDVKM. Between the trimmed V and J ends, which lost 4 bases and 8 bases, there was a span of 11 bases. The CDR3 DNA is TGTGCCAGCAGTTACCCAGGAACCGAAAAACTGTTTTTT. This translates into CASSYPGTEKLFF.

This clonotype is categorized as medium-sized. V is TRBV28 and J is TRBJ2-3, with D unclear. Trimming removed 4 bases from V and 0 bases from J, with 8 bases in between. The CDR3 loop spans 14 amino acids. The germline V gene has CDR1 MDHEN and CDR2 SYDVKM. In DNA form, the CDR3 reads TGTGCCAGCAGTTCGGCCAGCAGCACAGATACGCAGTATTTT. Translation gives CASSSASSTDTQYF.

The V and J genes are TRBV29-1 and TRBJ2-1; D may be TRBD2 (5 bases). V shed 7 bases and J shed 1 base, with 8 bases lying between them. The CDR3 is made up of 12 amino acids. CDR1 is SQVTM and CDR2 is ANQGSEA in the germline V gene. The CDR3 DNA is TGCAGCGCGGGGATTTCCTACAATGAGCAGTTCTTC. Translating it yields CSAGISYNEQFF.